This T cell receptor (beta chain) was identified during a study of cytomegalovirus exposure and HLA in healthy donors. Study-level background: A prior analysis found 95 million to 140 million unique TCR beta sequences from roughly 180 million T cells.

About this clone itself: Its antigen remains unknown.

Whole-study findings and limits: In most subjects, TCR beta sequences reportedly gave accurate predictions of HLA-A and HLA-B alleles. A later examination showed that TCR association rates differed by HLA locus, with DRB1 most and HLA-C fewest. Sequencing likely produced, as an artifact, a cluster of highly shared sequence variants.

The junction had 11 bases not matched to a gene; V was cut back by 0 bases and J by 4 bases. Germline V gene sequence: CDR1 LNHNV, CDR2 YYDKDF (reference sequence). The CDR3 runs 18 residues. PCR was performed using 60 Vbeta and 13 Jbeta primers. The method was immunoSEQ multiplex PCR; TCRdb's version includes in-frame clones alone and lacks a portion of them. The data contain around 180,000 clones, 60% to 85% of them singletons. This receptor was taken from a middle-aged man in good health and CMV-seronegative. The specimen sequenced was PBMCs. This chain joins TRBV15 and TRBJ1-3, with 8 bases matching TRBD1. This CDR3 reads CATSRDLGQGARGNTIYF. CDR3 in DNA: TGTGCCACCAGCAGAGATCTGGGCCAGGGGGCGCGAGGAAACACCATATATTTT.